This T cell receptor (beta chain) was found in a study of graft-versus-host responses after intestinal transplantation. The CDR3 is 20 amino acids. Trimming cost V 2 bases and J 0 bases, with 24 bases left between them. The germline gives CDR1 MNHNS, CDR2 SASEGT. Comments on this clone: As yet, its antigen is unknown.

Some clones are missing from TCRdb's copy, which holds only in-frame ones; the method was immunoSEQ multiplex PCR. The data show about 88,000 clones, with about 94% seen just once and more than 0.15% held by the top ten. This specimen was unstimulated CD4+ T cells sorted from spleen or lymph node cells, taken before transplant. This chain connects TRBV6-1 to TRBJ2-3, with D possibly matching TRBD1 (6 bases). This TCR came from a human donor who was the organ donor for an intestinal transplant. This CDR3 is CASSELPRGLTWGSTDTQYF. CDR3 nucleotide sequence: TGTGCCAGCAGTGAATTACCCAGGGGCCTTACCTGGGGGAGCACAGATACGCAGTATTTT.